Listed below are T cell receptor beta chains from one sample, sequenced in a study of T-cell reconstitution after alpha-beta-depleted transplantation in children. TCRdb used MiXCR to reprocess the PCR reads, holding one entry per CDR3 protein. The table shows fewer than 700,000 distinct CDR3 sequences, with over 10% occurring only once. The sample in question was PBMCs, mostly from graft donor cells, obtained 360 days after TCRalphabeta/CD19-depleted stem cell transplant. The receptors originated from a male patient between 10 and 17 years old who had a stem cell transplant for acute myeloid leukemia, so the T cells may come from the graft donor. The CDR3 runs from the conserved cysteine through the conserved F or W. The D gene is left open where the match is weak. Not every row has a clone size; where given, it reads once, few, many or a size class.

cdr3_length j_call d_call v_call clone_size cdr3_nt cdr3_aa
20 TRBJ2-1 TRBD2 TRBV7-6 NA TGTGCCAGCAGCTTAGCGAGGGGGGACCCGACTAGCGCCTCCTACAATGAGCAGTTCTTC CASSLARGDPTSASYNEQFF
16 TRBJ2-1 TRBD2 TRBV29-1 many TGCAGCGTTGAAGGCCCCAGCGGGAGACCATACAATGAGCAGTTCTTC CSVEGPSGRPYNEQFF
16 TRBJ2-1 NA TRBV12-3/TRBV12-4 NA TGTGCCAGCAGTATGTTGGGTCCCCATTTACGAAATGAGCAGTTCTTC CASSMLGPHLRNEQFF
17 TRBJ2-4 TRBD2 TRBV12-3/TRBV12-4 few TGTGCCAGCAGTTTAGAACTAGCGGGAGGGCTGGGGAACATTCAGTACTTC CASSLELAGGLGNIQYF
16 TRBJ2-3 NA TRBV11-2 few TGTGCCAGCAGCCAACCGCTCCGGGAAGGCAAGGGTACGCAGTATTTT CASSQPLREGKGTQYF
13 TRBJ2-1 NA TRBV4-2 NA TGTGCCAGCAGCCAAGATGACCGGGGAGAGCAGTTCTTC CASSQDDRGEQFF
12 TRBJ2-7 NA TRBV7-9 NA TGTGCCAGCAGCTTAGCAAGGGACCAAGAGTACTTC CASSLARDQEYF
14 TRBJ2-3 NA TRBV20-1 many TGCAGTGCTAGAACGTTAGGGACCCGGGATACGCAGTATTTT CSARTLGTRDTQYF
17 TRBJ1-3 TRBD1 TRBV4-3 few TGCGCCAGCAGCCAAGATCGGACAGGGCTGGGTGGAAACACCATATATTTT CASSQDRTGLGGNTIYF
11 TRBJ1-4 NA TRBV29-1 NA TGCAGCGCACAGCTTAATGAAAAACTGTTTTTT CSAQLNEKLFF
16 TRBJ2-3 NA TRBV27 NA TGTGCCAGCAGTACCCGGGACTGGTACTTGACAGATACGCAGTATTTT CASSTRDWYLTDTQYF
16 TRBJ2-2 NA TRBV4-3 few TGCGCCAGCAGCCAAGATCTGGGAGTGGGCACCGGGGAGCTGTTTTTT CASSQDLGVGTGELFF
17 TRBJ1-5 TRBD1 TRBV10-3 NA TGTGCCATCAGTGAGACCGCCCCGGGACAGTCTTTACAGCCCCAGCATTTT CAISETAPGQSLQPQHF
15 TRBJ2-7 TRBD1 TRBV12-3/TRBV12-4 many TGTGCCAGCAGTCCGGAACAGGGGATAAGGTACGAGCAGTACTTC CASSPEQGIRYEQYF
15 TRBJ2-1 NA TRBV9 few TGTGCCAGCAGCGTACTAGGGTATTCCTACAATGAGCAGTTCTTC CASSVLGYSYNEQFF
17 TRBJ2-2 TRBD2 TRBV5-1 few TGCGCCAGCAGCTTGAAAGGCGGGAGCTCAAACACCGGGGAGCTGTTTTTT CASSLKGGSSNTGELFF
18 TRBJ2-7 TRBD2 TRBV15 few TGTGCCACCAGCAGAGAGATTTGGGGAGGACTAGCGGGACAGGAGCAGTACTTC CATSREIWGGLAGQEQYF
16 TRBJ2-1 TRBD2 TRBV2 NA TGTGCCAGCAGTGAAGCAAGAGCGGGGCCGGACGATGAGCAGTTCTTC CASSEARAGPDDEQFF
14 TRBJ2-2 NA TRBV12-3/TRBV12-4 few TGTGCCAGCAGTCGGGCAGAAAACACCGGGGAGCTGTTTTTT CASSRAENTGELFF
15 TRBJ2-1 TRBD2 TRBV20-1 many TGCAGTGCTAGAACCAGCGGGAGGGCCTACAATGAGCAGTTCTTC CSARTSGRAYNEQFF
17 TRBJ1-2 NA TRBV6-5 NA TGTGCCAGCAGTTACTCGGACAGCCCGACCTTTAACTATGGCTACACCTTC CASSYSDSPTFNYGYTF
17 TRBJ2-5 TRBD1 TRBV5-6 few TGTGCCAGCAGCTTGTTTATGGGGACAGGAGGGCTGGTGACCCAGTACTTC CASSLFMGTGGLVTQYF
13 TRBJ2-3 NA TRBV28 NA TGTGCCAGCAGCCGATACTTAACAGATACGCAGTATTTT CASSRYLTDTQYF
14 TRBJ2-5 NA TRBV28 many TGTGCCAGCAGGGATCCCCTTCGGAGAGAGACCCAGTACTTC CASRDPLRRETQYF
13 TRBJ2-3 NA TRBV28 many TGTGCCAGTTACTTAACGGGAGCAGATACGCAGTATTTT CASYLTGADTQYF
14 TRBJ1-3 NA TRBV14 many TGTGCCAGCAGCCACGAGGGTCTACGGAACACCATATATTTT CASSHEGLRNTIYF
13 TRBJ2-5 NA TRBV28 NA TGTGCCAGCAGGGGGACGGGAGAAGAGACCCAGTACTTC CASRGTGEETQYF
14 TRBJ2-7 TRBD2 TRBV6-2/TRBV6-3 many TGTGCCAGCCATATTACCGGGACTACCTACGAGCAGTACTTC CASHITGTTYEQYF
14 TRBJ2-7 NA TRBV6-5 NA TGTGCCAGCAGTCCCCCGGACCCATCCTACGAGCAGTACTTC CASSPPDPSYEQYF
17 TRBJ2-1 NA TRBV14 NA TGTGCCAGCAGCCATCCCTCGACCCCAGCCTCCTACAATGAGCAGTTCTTC CASSHPSTPASYNEQFF
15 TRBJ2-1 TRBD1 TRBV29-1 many TGCAGCGTTGACCGGGGACAGGGAGTCCACAATGAGCAGTTCTTC CSVDRGQGVHNEQFF